This T cell receptor beta chain was retrieved from a study of T cell responses to AZD1222 COVID-19 vaccine. Study findings and constraints: White British people made up most donors, females outnumbered males, and clonal diversity was possibly underestimated.

The assay was immunoSEQ multiplex PCR, and TCRdb's table has in-frame clones only and misses some. The table records some 280,000 clones, 85% to 95% of them present only once. This CDR3 contains 15 residues. Germline V gene sequence: CDR1 LNHDA, CDR2 SQIVND (reference sequence). V dropped 6 bases and J dropped 0; count of bases not matched to a gene: 4. This clone was seen a single time. Its antigen remains unknown. This chain links TRBV19 with TRBJ2-7; 11 positions agree with TRBD2. This receptor was taken from an adult who received the AZD1222 COVID-19 vaccine. The material was peripheral blood, obtained 28 days after the second AZD1222 dose. The CDR3 DNA sequence: TGTGCCAGTAGCAAACTAGCGGGGGCCTCCTACGAGCAGTACTTC. Amino acid sequence: CASSKLAGASYEQYF.